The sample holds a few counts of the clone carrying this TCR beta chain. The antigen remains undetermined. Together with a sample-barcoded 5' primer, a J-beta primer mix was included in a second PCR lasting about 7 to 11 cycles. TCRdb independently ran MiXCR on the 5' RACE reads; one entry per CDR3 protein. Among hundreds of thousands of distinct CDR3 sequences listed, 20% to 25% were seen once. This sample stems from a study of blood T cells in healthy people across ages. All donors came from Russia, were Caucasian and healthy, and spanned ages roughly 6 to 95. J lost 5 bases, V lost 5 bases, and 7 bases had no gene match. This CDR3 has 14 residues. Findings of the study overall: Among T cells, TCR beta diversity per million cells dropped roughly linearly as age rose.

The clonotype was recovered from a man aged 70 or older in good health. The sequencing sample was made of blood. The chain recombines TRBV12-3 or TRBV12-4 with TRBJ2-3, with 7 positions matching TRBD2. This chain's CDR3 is CASSPSGRVDTQYF. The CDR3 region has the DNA TGTGCCAGCAGTCCTAGCGGAAGGGTAGATACGCAGTATTTT.